This TCR beta chain was profiled in a study of OX40 agonist ivuxolimab in advanced cancers. About the study: Having had anti-PD-1, anti-PD-L1 or anti-CTLA-4 therapy before was allowed, and about 42% had some.

Findings and limits, study-wide: Low clonal expansion, among the lowest seen, marked partial responders at 0.1-3.0 mg/kg.

Measured with immunoSEQ multiplex PCR; TCRdb has only the in-frame clones, and not every one. This table holds roughly 100,000 clones, roughly 84% found once. Regarding this clone: Its target is unknown.

This CDR3 is 14 amino acids long. The V segment lost 4 bases and the J segment 7 bases; nucleotides outside the gene matches: 3. Germline V gene data show CDR1 as SGHAT and CDR2 as FQNNGV. This receptor was obtained from an adult with an advanced solid tumor such as melanoma, head and neck, liver or kidney cancer. This chain connects TRBV11-2 to TRBJ2-5, with TRBD2 matching 13 bases. The specimen comprised CD4+ or CD8+ T cells sorted from blood, sampled in a trial of the OX40 agonist ivuxolimab. In DNA form, the CDR3 reads TGTGCCAGCAGCTCCAGACTAGCGGGGGGGACCCAGTACTTC. Translation gives CASSSRLAGGTQYF. Looking up the rest from reference TRBV11-2 and TRBJ2-5 gives the full variable domain: EAGVAQSPRYKIIEKRQSVAFWCNPISGHATLYWYQQILGQGPKLLIQFQNNGVVDDSQLPKDRFSAERLKGVDSTLKIQPAKLEDSAVYLCASSSRLAGGTQYFGPGTRLLVL.